What follows are 20 T cell receptor beta chains derived from one specimen sequenced in a study of T cells in Graves' hyperthyroidism and ophthalmopathy. Amplified TCR beta CDR3 regions came from RNA transcripts. The HTBI primer set was used in a first-round RT-PCR of the TCR CDR3. MiXCR was run by TCRdb on the multiplex PCR reads, yielding one entry per CDR3 protein. The sample has approximately 350,000 distinct CDR3 sequences, around 15% seen once. The sequencing input was blood. The source is an older woman with Graves' ophthalmopathy.

The table lists this clonotype with many counts. The V gene is TRBV6-2 or TRBV6-3, the J gene TRBJ2-2, with 12 positions matching TRBD2. With V trimmed by 2 bases and J by 4 bases, 5 bases remained unmatched. The CDR3 loop spans 17 amino acids. CDR1 and CDR2 (germline): MNHEY, SVGEGT. CDR3 nucleotides: TGTGCCAGCAGTTACCCCCCTAGCGGGAGGGCCACCGGGGAGCTGTTTTTT. Its protein product is CASSYPPSGRATGELFF.

The chain employs TRBV5-1 and TRBJ2-5; 10 bases line up with TRBD2. There are 15 residues in the CDR3. V was pared by 4 bases and J by 1 base, with 4 bases of the junction left unmatched. Germline loops: CDR1 SGHRS, CDR2 YFSETQ. Here the CDR3 reads CASSPGLAVQETQYF. Here the CDR3 DNA reads TGCGCCAGCAGCCCCGGACTAGCGGTCCAAGAGACCCAGTACTTC.

The table lists this clonotype with many counts. The chain is built from TRBV4-1 and TRBJ2-3, with 10 bases lining up with TRBD2. With V trimmed by 4 bases and J by 0 bases, 7 bases remained unmatched. CDR3 length equals 17 residues. Germline V gene data show CDR1 as MGHRA and CDR2 as YSYEKL. The CDR3 DNA reads TGCGCCAGCAGCCTTTACTCTAGCGGGAGCAGCACAGATACGCAGTATTTT. Protein product: CASSLYSSGSSTDTQYF.

This clonotype was picked up many times. V gene TRBV18 combines with J gene TRBJ2-7, with TRBD2 as a possible D gene (6 bases). This CDR3 is built from 15 residues. The V end lost 1 base, the J end lost 2 bases, and 12 bases lay between the germline ends. CDR1 is KGHSH, CDR2 LQKENI, per germline. CDR3 loop: CASSPRQRAPYEQYF. In DNA, the CDR3 is TGTGCCAGCTCACCACGCCAGCGGGCCCCCTACGAGCAGTACTTC.

This clonotype was found many times. The genes are TRBV3-1 and TRBJ2-1; unclear D gene. Trimming took 4 bases from V and 4 from J, leaving 5 bases between them. Germline CDR1 LGHDT, CDR2 YNNKEL (reference sequence). CDR3 size: 12 residues. The CDR3 spells CASSLNYNEQFF. In nucleotides, the CDR3 is TGTGCCAGCAGCCTAAATTACAATGAGCAGTTCTTC.

This clonotype showed up many times. The chain couples TRBV3-1 to TRBJ2-4; possible D gene TRBD1, 5 bases. Germline CDR1 and CDR2: LGHDT and YNNKEL (reference sequence). V lost 1 base and J lost 5, with 6 bases in between. This CDR3 has 13 residues. DNA of the CDR3: TGTGCCAGCAGCCAAGGGGGCGAAAACATTCAGTACTTC. Protein: CASSQGGENIQYF.

This clonotype was detected ten times or more. CDR3 in amino acids: CASSLPSSLQYF. Here the CDR3 DNA reads TGCGCCAGCAGCTTGCCCTCTAGCCTTCAGTACTTC. The chain carries TRBV5-1 and TRBJ2-4; D may be TRBD2 (5 bases). This CDR3 spans 12 amino acids. CDR1 is SGHRS, CDR2 YFSETQ, per germline. The V gene lost 1 base and the J gene lost 11 bases, with 10 bases spanning the gap.

The table lists this clonotype with a few counts. With a much larger clone just one base away, this may be a read error. The chain uses TRBV2 and TRBJ2-7, with D perhaps TRBD1 (5 bases). Trimming left V 6 bases short and J 1 base short, with 7 bases between. The CDR3 runs to 12 residues. From germline, CDR1 is SNHLY and CDR2 FYNNEI. The CDR3 loop is CASRDKSYEQYF. DNA of the CDR3: TGTGCCAGCAGGGACAAATCCTACGAGCAGTACTTC.

This clonotype was picked up a small number of times. The chain has TRBV20-1 and TRBJ2-3; perhaps TRBD2 as D (5 bases). CDR3 length: 14 residues. Germline CDR1 is DFQATT and CDR2 is SNEGSKA (reference sequence). The ends were cut back, 0 bases at V and 6 bases at J, with 13 bases in the middle. The CDR3 DNA is TGCAGTGCTAGAGATTCGGGATTACGTGATACGCAGTATTTT. Its translation: CSARDSGLRDTQYF.

The gene calls are TRBV15 and TRBJ1-3, with TRBD1 as a possible D gene (6 bases). CDR1 and CDR2 from the germline V gene are LNHNV and YYDKDF (reference sequence). The CDR3 has 15 residues. V was cut by 3 bases and J by 1 base, with 10 bases left in between. CDR3 region: CATSSSGESGNTIYF. In nucleotides, the CDR3 is TGTGCCACCAGCAGCTCAGGGGAGTCTGGAAACACCATATATTTT.

The CDR3 sequence is CATSTGTKNTEAFF. CDR3 in DNA: TGTGCCACCAGCACCGGGACGAAGAACACTGAAGCTTTCTTT. V and J are TRBV15 and TRBJ1-1; possible D gene TRBD1, 5 bases. Germline CDR1 and CDR2: LNHNV and YYDKDF (reference sequence). The CDR3 spans 14 residues. The V end was cut by 4 bases, the J end by 1 base, with 10 bases between.

This clonotype has just a few counts. This rearrangement joins TRBV7-9 to TRBJ2-2; D not certain. V gave up 5 bases and J gave up 6 bases, with 16 bases separating them. CDR1 and CDR2 (germline): SEHNR, FQNEAQ (reference sequence). This CDR3 is 15 amino acids long. The CDR3 nucleotides are TGTGCCAGCAGCCCCGTTTTGATCGGCTCCGGGGAGCTGTTTTTT. This translates into CASSPVLIGSGELFF.

For this clonotype: The CDR3 carries no conserved terminal phenylalanine or tryptophan, so it likely arises from a read error. The gene calls are TRBV28 and TRBJ1-1; D is possibly TRBD1 (5 bases). CDR3 length: 14 residues. The V end lost 8 bases, the J end lost 1 base, and 14 bases lay between the germline ends. Per the germline V gene, CDR1 is MDHEN and CDR2 is SYDVKM. This chain's CDR3 is CASCWAGRNTEAFL. In nucleotides, the CDR3 is TGTGCCAGCTGCTGGGCAGGGCGGAACACTGAAGCTTTCCTT.

At least ten counts were recorded for this clonotype. J is TRBJ2-5 and V is TRBV11-2, with D possibly called TRBD1 or TRBD2 (5 bases each). Trimming stripped 5 bases from V and 5 bases from J, with 21 bases between. The CDR3 consists of 16 residues. Germline V CDR1 and CDR2: SGHAT, FQNNGV. CDR3 sequence: CASSLDGTFSRETQYF. The CDR3 DNA follows: TGTGCCAGCAGCCTCGACGGGACGTTTTCTAGGGAGACCCAGTACTTC.

The V and J genes are TRBV6-5 and TRBJ2-7; TRBD1 might be the D (5 bases). CDR1 MNHEY and CDR2 SVGAGI come from the germline V gene. With 2 bases removed from V and 6 bases from J, the gap between germline ends came to 8 bases. CDR3 length: 12 amino acids. This CDR3 is CASSYQGGEQYF. CDR3 nucleotides: TGTGCCAGCAGTTACCAGGGCGGCGAGCAGTACTTC.

The V and J genes are TRBV20-1 and TRBJ1-5, with D unclear. The CDR3 consists of 14 residues. Deletions cut 1 base from V and 6 bases from J, with 13 bases between. Germline-derived CDR1 and CDR2 are DFQATT and SNEGSKA (reference sequence). The CDR3 bases are TGCAGTGCTAGAGTCATGGGTCTGGGTCAGCCCCAGCATTTT. This encodes CSARVMGLGQPQHF.

Notes on this clonotype: Being one base from a much bigger clone, this may be a read error. The rearrangement joins TRBV18 to TRBJ2-7; 7 positions agree with TRBD2. The J call may be wrong; the DNA end is better matched by TRBJ2-1. Germline V lookup: CDR1 KGHSH, CDR2 LQKENI. CDR3 length equals 15 residues. The CDR3: CASSPNGGGTYEQFF. CDR3 nucleotide sequence: TGTGCCAGCTCACCGAACGGGGGAGGGACCTACGAGCAGTTCTTC.

The chain carries TRBV20-1 and TRBJ2-5, with 9 bases that match TRBD1. CDR1 DFQATT and CDR2 SNEGSKA come from the germline V gene (reference sequence). The CDR3 length is 15 residues. After removal of 3 bases from V and 5 bases from J, the junction contained 10 bases not matched to a gene. CDR3 region: CSASPPQGAGETQYF. The CDR3 nucleotides are TGCAGTGCTAGCCCACCACAGGGGGCAGGGGAGACCCAGTACTTC.

At least ten counts were recorded for this clonotype. J is TRBJ2-7 and V is TRBV11-2, with D maybe TRBD2 (6 bases). This CDR3 is built from 11 residues. Trimming removed 2 bases at V and 11 bases at J, with 10 bases between. Germline V gene data show CDR1 as SGHAT and CDR2 as FQNNGV. The CDR3 sequence: CASSLPPGEYF. CDR3 coding DNA: TGTGCCAGCAGCTTACCGCCGGGGGAGTACTTC.

This clonotype was seen ten or more times. The chain is built from TRBV28 and TRBJ1-5; a weak D match, TRBD1 (5 bases). The CDR3 loop spans 13 amino acids. V lost 6 bases and J 1 base, leaving 7 bases between the germline ends. Germline assignment: CDR1 MDHEN and CDR2 SYDVKM. CDR3 in DNA: TGTGCCAGCAGAGGACACAGCAATCAGCCCCAGCATTTT. As protein: CASRGHSNQPQHF.